Listed below are T cell receptor beta chains from one sample, sequenced in a study of blood T cell repertoires in COVID-19. TCRdb's copy holds only in-frame clones and misses some; the assay was immunoSEQ multiplex PCR. The sample yields about 140,000 clones, about 87% seen once. The specimen was peripheral blood. Receptor source: an elderly woman with acute or convalescent COVID-19. CDR3s include the opening cysteine and the closing phenylalanine or tryptophan. The D gene is left open where the match is weak. The size entry is marked missing in some rows and otherwise reads once, few, many or a size class.

>.|.|TRBV2|TRBJ1-1
CASSRTVGLNTEAFF
TGTGCCAGCAGTCGGACAGTGGGCTTGAACACTGAAGCTTTCTTT
>.|.|TRBV19|TRBJ1-1
CASSIPFGGGWNTEAFF
TGTGCCAGTAGTATCCCTTTTGGGGGGGGCTGGAACACTGAAGCTTTCTTT
>.|TRBD1|TRBV30|TRBJ2-5
CAWSVKGAETQYF
TGTGCCTGGAGTGTAAAGGGGGCGGAGACCCAGTACTTC
>.|TRBD2|TRBV4-2|TRBJ2-1
CASSQERVAGDGFWYNEQFF
TGTGCCAGCAGCCAAGAAAGAGTAGCGGGGGATGGCTTTTGGTACAATGAGCAGTTCTTC
>.|.|TRBV5-4|TRBJ1-2
CASSFGAARASGYTF
TGTGCCAGCAGCTTTGGGGCCGCCAGGGCTTCTGGCTACACCTTC
>.|TRBD1|TRBV27|TRBJ2-3
CASSLPPSTGASADTQYF
TGTGCCAGCAGTTTACCCCCCTCGACAGGGGCTAGCGCAGATACGCAGTATTTT
>.|.|TRBV19|TRBJ2-2
CASREGGNTGELFF
TGTGCCAGTAGGGAAGGCGGGAACACCGGGGAGCTGTTTTTT
>.|.|TRBV7-9|TRBJ2-6
CASRSRDTSSGANVLTF
TGTGCCAGCAGGAGCCGGGACACTAGCTCTGGGGCCAACGTCCTGACTTTC
>.|.|TRBV7-2|TRBJ1-5
CASSPHGGEGQPQHF
TGTGCCAGCAGCCCCCATGGAGGGGAGGGACAGCCCCAGCATTTT
>.|.|TRBV30|TRBJ1-5
CAWSKRGSQPQHF
TGTGCCTGGAGTAAACGGGGGAGCCAGCCCCAGCATTTT
>once|.|TRBV2|TRBJ2-5
CASSEAGSGYQETQYF
TGTGCCAGCAGTGAAGCGGGGAGTGGGTACCAAGAGACCCAGTACTTC
>.|TRBD1|TRBV19|TRBJ1-2
CASSRQGQGGYGYTF
TGTGCCAGTAGTCGCCAGGGACAGGGTGGCTATGGCTACACCTTC
>.|TRBD1|TRBV5-1|TRBJ2-7
CASSNTGQRYEQYF
TGCGCCAGCAGCAACACGGGACAGCGCTACGAGCAGTACTTC
>.|TRBD1|TRBV19|TRBJ2-7
CASSGTGGFEQYF
TGTGCCAGTAGTGGGACAGGGGGCTTCGAGCAGTACTTC
>.|TRBD2|TRBV2|TRBJ2-1
CASSWVAGYNEQFF
TGTGCCAGCAGTTGGGTAGCGGGGTACAATGAGCAGTTCTTC
>.|TRBD2|TRBV9|TRBJ2-5
CASSGRDYLSATQYF
TGTGCCAGCAGCGGACGGGACTATCTCTCGGCGACCCAGTACTTC
>.|TRBD2|TRBV4-3|TRBJ2-2
CASSRLAGNTGELFF
TGCGCCAGCAGCCGGCTAGCGGGAAATACCGGGGAGCTGTTTTTT
>.|TRBD2|TRBV5-1|TRBJ2-3
CASSLGGASGGDTQYF
TGCGCCAGCAGCTTGGGTGGGGCTAGCGGGGGAGATACGCAGTATTTT